This T cell receptor (beta chain) was captured by sequencing in a study of blood T cell repertoires in COVID-19. In the study overall: Spain, Italy and the United States supplied samples that represented acute and convalescent COVID-19. From T cells, B-cell-depleted T cells, or PBMCs came the material, which was cDNA or gDNA.

Authors' data handling: Quantification of nucleated cells was approximated via reference gene primer amplification. Produced via immunoSEQ multiplex PCR; TCRdb's table is partial and in-frame only. V and J calls plus clone size are reproduced from that table; the DNA served to infer D and trimming. The table has about 130,000 clones, just under 85% seen once. The V gene's germline CDR1 is SNHLY and CDR2 FYNNEI. J lost 8 bases, V lost 5 bases, and 6 bases had no gene match. This CDR3 spans 14 amino acids. The TCR was taken from a woman of 80 years or more with acute or convalescent COVID-19. The sample consisted of peripheral blood. The chain employs TRBV2 and TRBJ1-4, with TRBD1 matching 9 bases. CDR3 amino acids: CASSPGQGAEKLFF. As DNA, the CDR3 is TGTGCCAGCAGTCCGGGACAGGGTGCCGAAAAACTGTTTTTT.